The 21 T cell receptor beta chains below come from one sample, sequenced in a study of T cell repertoires in cytomegalovirus infection. For these TCRs, the target antigens are not known. TCRdb reanalysed the reads using MiXCR and keeps one entry per CDR3 protein. The data contain roughly 120,000 distinct CDR3 sequences, 10% of them singletons. The specimen was PBMCs, sequenced either directly or after in vitro stimulation (not recorded which). The receptors derive from a human donor in good health (CMV status not recorded). Some clones in this sample may be carry-over from other donors' samples.

This clonotype was recorded at least ten times. The chain couples TRBV6-1 to TRBJ2-3; D may match TRBD1 or TRBD2 (5 bases each). Between the trimmed V and J ends, which lost 0 bases and 4 bases, there was a span of 11 bases. CDR3 length: 15 amino acids. CDR1 and CDR2 (germline): MNHNS, SASEGT. The CDR3 region is CASSEAGDRADTQYF. CDR3 sequence (DNA): TGTGCCAGCAGTGAAGCGGGGGATCGCGCAGATACGCAGTATTTT.

In its sample, this clonotype was seen many times. This CDR3 is CASSLRGSSNIQYF. In DNA, the CDR3 is TGTGCCAGCAGTTTGAGGGGGAGTAGTAACATTCAGTACTTC. This chain joins TRBV12-3 or TRBV12-4 and TRBJ2-4; TRBD1 might be the D (6 bases). This CDR3 has 14 amino acids. Trimming took off 3 bases at V and 7 bases at J, with 13 bases between the two ends.

The V and J genes are TRBV24-1 and TRBJ2-1; no clear D gene. The length of the CDR3 is 16 residues. The V gene lost 3 bases and the J gene lost 2 bases, with 13 bases spanning the gap. Looked up from germline, CDR1 is KGHDR and CDR2 is SFDVKD. In nucleotides, the CDR3 is TGTGCCACCAGTGATCACGGCCAAAGCCCCTACAATGAGCAGTTCTTC. Protein product: CATSDHGQSPYNEQFF.

This clonotype was found a few times. The J gene is TRBJ2-3, the V gene TRBV27; D possibly corresponds to TRBD1 (6 bases). The V gene's germline CDR1 is MNHEY and CDR2 SMNVEV (reference sequence). The CDR3 totals 14 residues. Deletions cut 6 bases from V and 4 bases from J, with 14 bases between. The DNA for the CDR3 is TGTGCCAGCAGAAAACCGGACAGTTCAGATACGCAGTATTTT. Amino acid sequence: CASRKPDSSDTQYF.

The table lists this clonotype with a few counts. The V and J genes are TRBV12-3 or TRBV12-4 and TRBJ2-5, with D perhaps being TRBD1 or TRBD2 (5 bases each). V lost 3 bases and J 2 bases, leaving 10 bases between the germline ends. The CDR3 sequence is 14 residues long. CDR3 sequence (DNA): TGTGCCAGCAGTTTCTGGGACGGACAAGAGACCCAGTACTTC. It yields the protein CASSFWDGQETQYF.

This clonotype was observed many times. The chain employs TRBV12-3 or TRBV12-4 and TRBJ2-1; TRBD1 is a possible D gene (6 bases). Trimming pared 3 bases from V and 2 bases from J, leaving 11 bases between. CDR3 length equals 15 residues. CDR3 bases: TGTGCCAGCAGTTTTGGGCAGGGGACCTACAATGAGCAGTTCTTC. Amino acids: CASSFGQGTYNEQFF.

This clonotype showed up many times. This chain connects TRBV3-1 to TRBJ2-2, with a weak D call TRBD2 (6 bases). Germline V gene sequence: CDR1 LGHDT, CDR2 YNNKEL (reference sequence). Trimming took off 4 bases at V and 3 bases at J, with 9 bases between the two ends. The CDR3 runs to 14 residues. For the CDR3, the DNA is TGTGCCAGCAGCCCACGACTAGACACCGGGGAGCTGTTTTTT. Translating gives CASSPRLDTGELFF.

This clonotype was picked up many times. V is TRBV28 and J is TRBJ2-5; TRBD1 aligns across 7 bases. Germline V CDR1 and CDR2: MDHEN, SYDVKM. Losses at the gene ends were 4 bases for V and 2 bases for J; bases not matched to a gene: 4. This CDR3 is 14 amino acids long. CDR3 DNA: TGTGCCAGCAGTTGGGACAGCGGACAAGAGACCCAGTACTTC. The encoded protein is CASSWDSGQETQYF.

This chain connects TRBV18 to TRBJ1-5; tentative D call: TRBD1 (5 bases). Looked up from germline, CDR1 is KGHSH and CDR2 is LQKENI. Trimming cost V 6 bases and J 8 bases, with 17 bases left between them. This CDR3 is 14 amino acids long. The CDR3 bases are TGTGCCAGCTCCGAATGGCAGGGCCGAGAGCCCCAGCATTTT. It encodes CASSEWQGREPQHF.

This chain joins TRBV11-2 and TRBJ2-3; D gene ambiguous. The CDR3 is made up of 15 amino acids. CDR1 SGHAT and CDR2 FQNNGV come from the germline V gene. The V end was cut by 3 bases, the J end by 2 bases, with 12 bases between. The CDR3 loop is CASSFPVGYTDTQYF. CDR3 sequence (DNA): TGTGCCAGCAGCTTTCCCGTAGGGTACACAGATACGCAGTATTTT.

The chain joins TRBV7-2 to TRBJ1-1; 7 positions match TRBD1. The J segment lost 5 bases and the V segment lost 5 bases, leaving 8 bases of the junction unmatched. CDR3 length: 14 residues. Germline assignment: CDR1 SGHTA and CDR2 FQGNSA. The CDR3 here is CASSQPTGTTEAFF. In DNA, the CDR3 is TGTGCCAGCAGCCAACCGACAGGGACGACTGAAGCTTTCTTT.

This clonotype has at least ten counts. The V and J genes are TRBV10-3 and TRBJ1-5; 9 bases match TRBD1. V shed 6 bases and J 0 bases; nucleotides not matched to a gene: 6. The CDR3 spans 16 residues. The germline CDR1 and CDR2 sequences are ENHRY and SYGVKD. The CDR3 spells CAISRDRAYSNQPQHF. The CDR3 region has the DNA TGTGCCATCAGCCGGGACAGGGCTTATAGCAATCAGCCCCAGCATTTT.

This clonotype was counted ten times or more. J is TRBJ2-1 and V is TRBV7-9; D could derive from TRBD1 or TRBD2 (5 bases each). With 5 bases removed from V and 8 bases from J, the gap between germline ends came to 13 bases. CDR1 and CDR2 (germline): SEHNR, FQNEAQ (reference sequence). The length of the CDR3 is 13 residues. In DNA, the CDR3 is TGTGCCAGCAGCAACTCCGGGGCCTATGAGCAGTTCTTC. This sequence encodes CASSNSGAYEQFF.

Comment on this clonotype: A much more abundant neighbour one base away suggests this may be a read error. The rearrangement joins TRBV28 to TRBJ2-1; D is uncertain. CDR3 length: 11 amino acids. V was cut by 10 bases and J by 15 bases, with 19 bases left in between. Germline-derived CDR1 and CDR2 are MDHEN and SYDVKM. The CDR3 coding sequence is TGTGCCACCTCGACTGCTGGTGATCCGTTCTTC. It is translated as CATSTAGDPFF.

This clonotype was observed a handful of times. The chain employs TRBV20-1 and TRBJ2-1, with 7 positions matching TRBD2. Germline values: CDR1 DFQATT, CDR2 SNEGSKA (reference sequence). Germline trimming cut 3 bases from V and 0 bases from J; bases unmatched to any gene: 2. The CDR3 spans 14 residues. The CDR3 is CSARRTSSYNEQFF. The CDR3 nucleotides read TGCAGTGCTAGGAGGACTAGCTCCTACAATGAGCAGTTCTTC.

V is TRBV19 and J is TRBJ2-1, with 10 bases fitting TRBD2. Germline CDR1 LNHDA, CDR2 SQIVND (reference sequence). Unmatched junction bases numbered 10, after V lost 6 bases and J lost 8 bases. The length of the CDR3 is 15 residues. In DNA, the CDR3 is TGTGCCAGTAGGTTGGCTAGCGGGAGTGGAGATGAGCAGTTCTTC. Encoded protein: CASRLASGSGDEQFF.

This rearrangement joins TRBV28 to TRBJ2-2; no clear D. This CDR3 has 13 residues. Germline CDR1 and CDR2: MDHEN and SYDVKM. V gave up 7 bases and J gave up 5 bases, with 11 bases separating them. The CDR3 here is CASIGSRTGELFF. DNA of the CDR3: TGTGCCAGCATAGGGTCGAGGACCGGGGAGCTGTTTTTT.

This clonotype was recorded a few times. The chain has TRBV28 and TRBJ1-5; possibly TRBD1 for D (5 bases). Trimming took off 3 bases at V and 6 bases at J, with 6 bases between the two ends. There are 12 residues in the CDR3. The germline V gene encodes CDR1 MDHEN and CDR2 SYDVKM. CDR3 sequence (DNA): TGTGCCAGCAGTTTGAGGGGTCAGCCCCAGCATTTT. Its translation: CASSLRGQPQHF.

This clonotype was observed many times. CDR3 region: CAWSNRVNGELFF. The CDR3, as DNA: TGTGCCTGGAGTAACAGGGTGAACGGGGAGCTGTTTTTT. The genes are TRBV30 and TRBJ2-2; perhaps TRBD1 as D (6 bases). Per the germline V gene, CDR1 is GTSNPN and CDR2 is SVGIG (reference sequence). The CDR3 length is 13 residues. Trimming pared 2 bases from V and 7 bases from J, leaving 11 bases between.

Many counts were recorded for this clonotype. The junction shows a germline mismatch at one end, possibly a read error. The chain is built from TRBV4-2 and TRBJ1-1; maybe TRBD1 (6 bases). There are 13 residues in the CDR3. CDR1 and CDR2 from the germline V gene are LGHNA and YNFKEQ. The CDR3 sequence: CASSQEEGRGVLF. For the CDR3, the DNA is TGTGCCAGCAGCCAAGAAGAGGGGAGGGGGGTACTCTTT.

This clonotype showed up many times. The V call is TRBV24-1, the J call TRBJ2-1, with 10 bases aligning to TRBD1. Germline V gene data show CDR1 as KGHDR and CDR2 as SFDVKD. There are 17 residues in the CDR3. V lost 3 bases and J lost 6; bases outside the gene matches: 10. The CDR3, as DNA: TGTGCCACCAGTGATCCCACACCCGGACAGGGGGGCAATGAGCAGTTCTTC. Encoded protein: CATSDPTPGQGGNEQFF.